The rows below give T cell receptor beta chains drawn from one sample of a study of graft-versus-host responses after intestinal transplantation. Assay: immunoSEQ multiplex PCR; the TCRdb copy retains only in-frame clones and omits some. The data show roughly 120,000 clones, about 93% seen once. These receptors' antigens are unknown. The material was unstimulated CD4+ T cells sorted from spleen or lymph node cells, obtained before intestinal transplant. The receptors come from a human donor who received an intestinal transplant. The CDR3 runs from the conserved cysteine through the conserved F or W. The D gene is left open where the match is weak. Not all rows give a size; the values are once, few, many and, for expanded clones, a class.

v_call	j_call	d_call	clone_size	cdr3_aa	cdr3_nt
TRBV28	TRBJ1-3	.	.	CASRPPDRSSGNTIYF	TGTGCCAGCAGGCCGCCAGACAGGAGCTCTGGAAACACCATATATTTT
TRBV5-1	TRBJ2-5	TRBD1	.	CASSLRVDRAYTYQETQYF	TGCGCCAGCAGCTTGAGGGTGGACAGGGCCTATACGTACCAAGAGACCCAGTACTTC
TRBV27	TRBJ2-3	.	.	CASSFQLSADTQYF	TGTGCCAGCAGTTTTCAACTCTCTGCAGATACGCAGTATTTT
TRBV19	TRBJ1-1	.	.	CASTIPPGTIGEAFF	TGTGCCAGTACCATTCCCCCCGGGACTATCGGAGAAGCTTTCTTT
TRBV5-8	TRBJ2-3	.	.	CASSPDGRSTDTQYF	TGTGCCAGCAGTCCTGACGGCAGAAGCACAGATACGCAGTATTTT
TRBV5-1	TRBJ1-4	.	.	CASSFLSMGGEKLFF	TGCGCCAGCAGCTTCCTCTCCATGGGCGGCGAAAAACTGTTTTTT
TRBV2	TRBJ1-3	.	.	CASSEVEGSSGNTIYF	TGTGCCAGCAGTGAAGTGGAGGGGAGCTCTGGAAACACCATATATTTT
TRBV30	TRBJ1-4	.	.	CAWSKSGELFF	TGTGCCTGGAGTAAATCCGGGGAACTGTTTTTT
TRBV18	TRBJ1-4	TRBD1	few	CASSPDREQEKLFF	TGTGCCAGCTCACCCGACAGGGAACAGGAAAAACTGTTTTTT
TRBV11-2	TRBJ2-1	TRBD2	.	CASSPRLAGDLNEQFF	TGTGCCAGCAGCCCTCGACTAGCGGGAGATTTGAATGAGCAGTTCTTC
TRBV28	TRBJ1-5	.	.	CASNTIRQQAQHF	TGTGCCAGCAACACAATTAGACAACAGGCCCAGCATTTT
TRBV28	TRBJ2-7	.	few	CASSLWRVLGPYEQYF	TGTGCCAGCAGTTTATGGCGGGTCCTTGGTCCCTACGAGCAGTACTTC
TRBV7-6	TRBJ2-7	TRBD1	few	CASSSAGDRGNEQYF	TGTGCCAGCAGCTCAGCGGGGGACAGGGGAAACGAGCAGTACTTC
TRBV28	TRBJ2-1	TRBD2	.	CASSRGTSGYNEQFF	TGTGCCAGCAGCCGCGGGACTAGCGGATACAATGAGCAGTTCTTC
TRBV7-9	TRBJ2-7	.	.	CASAGDSQRYEQYF	TGTGCCAGCGCGGGGGACAGCCAGAGGTACGAGCAGTACTTC
TRBV5-1	TRBJ2-3	TRBD2	.	CASSRLSGSREDTQYF	TGCGCCAGCAGCCGGCTAAGCGGGAGTCGTGAAGATACGCAGTATTTT